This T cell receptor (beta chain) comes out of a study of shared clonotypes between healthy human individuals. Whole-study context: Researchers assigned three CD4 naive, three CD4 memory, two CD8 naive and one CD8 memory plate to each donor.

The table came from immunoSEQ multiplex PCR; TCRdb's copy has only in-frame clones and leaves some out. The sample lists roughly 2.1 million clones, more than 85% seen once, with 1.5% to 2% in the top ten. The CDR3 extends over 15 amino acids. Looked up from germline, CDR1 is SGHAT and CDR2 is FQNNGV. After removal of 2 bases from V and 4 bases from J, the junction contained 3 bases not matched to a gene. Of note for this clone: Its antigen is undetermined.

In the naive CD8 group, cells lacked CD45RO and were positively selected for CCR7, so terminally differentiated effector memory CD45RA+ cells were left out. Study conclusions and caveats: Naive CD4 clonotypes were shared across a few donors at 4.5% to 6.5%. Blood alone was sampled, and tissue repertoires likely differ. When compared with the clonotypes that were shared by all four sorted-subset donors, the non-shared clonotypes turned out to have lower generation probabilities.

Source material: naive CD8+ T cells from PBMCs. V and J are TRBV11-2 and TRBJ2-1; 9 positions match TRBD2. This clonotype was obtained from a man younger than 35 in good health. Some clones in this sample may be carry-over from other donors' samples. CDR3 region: CASSLSAGGYNEQFF. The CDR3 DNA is TGTGCCAGCAGCTTATCGGCGGGAGGGTACAATGAGCAGTTCTTC.